This T cell receptor (beta chain) is from a study of long-term antiretroviral therapy in people with HIV. Concerning this clone: Its antigen is not known.

Whole-study results and caveats: Older ART regimens were possibly in use when the blood was collected between the mid-2000s and the late 2010s.

At survey level, the immunoSEQ assay was run in its v3.0 version. The data were produced by immunoSEQ multiplex PCR, yet TCRdb's version contains in-frame clones alone and is incomplete. Of tens of thousands of clones detected, 75% to 85% appear once; the ten largest clones hold approximately 4.7%. This CDR3 has 15 amino acids. Germline assignment: CDR1 LGHNA and CDR2 YSLEER. Trimming removed 1 base at V and 0 bases at J, with 7 bases between. Here the sequenced sample was unsorted PBMCs, taken 3.3 years after starting antiretroviral therapy. The chain carries TRBV4-3 and TRBJ1-3; D call uncertain. This TCR was sampled from a man between 18 and 29 years old with HIV. CDR3 coding DNA: TGCGCCAGCAGCCAAGTTTACGGCTCTGGAAACACCATATATTTT. Translating gives CASSQVYGSGNTIYF.